The sequence of this TCR beta chain was determined in a study of T cell responses to AZD1222 COVID-19 vaccine. TCRdb's copy holds only in-frame clones and misses some; the assay was immunoSEQ multiplex PCR. In the table there are some 140,000 clones, 85% to 95% of which are singletons. Trimming left V 0 bases short and J 5 bases short, with 13 bases between. CDR1 LGHNT and CDR2 FRNRAP come from the germline V gene. This CDR3 is 15 amino acids long. The sample in question was peripheral blood, obtained on day 0 of AZD1222 vaccination. The sequence came from an adult in good health. This chain links TRBV12-5 with TRBJ1-2; D possibly corresponds to TRBD1 (5 bases). The chain's CDR3 is CASGLVLGGIYGYTF. CDR3 bases: TGTGCTAGTGGTTTGGTACTGGGGGGAATTTATGGCTACACCTTC.